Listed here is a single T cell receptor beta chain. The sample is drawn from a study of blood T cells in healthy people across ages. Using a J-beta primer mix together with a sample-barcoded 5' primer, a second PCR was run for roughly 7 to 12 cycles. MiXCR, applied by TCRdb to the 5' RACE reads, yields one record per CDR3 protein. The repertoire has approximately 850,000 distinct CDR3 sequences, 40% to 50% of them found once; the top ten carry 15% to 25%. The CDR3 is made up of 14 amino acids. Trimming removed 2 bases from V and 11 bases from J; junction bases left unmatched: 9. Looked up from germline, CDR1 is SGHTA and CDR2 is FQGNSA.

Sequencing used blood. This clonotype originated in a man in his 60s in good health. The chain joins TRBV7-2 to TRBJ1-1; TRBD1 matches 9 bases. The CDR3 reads CASSLQGQGRLAFF. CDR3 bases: TGTGCCAGCAGCTTACAAGGACAGGGGAGATTGGCTTTCTTT.